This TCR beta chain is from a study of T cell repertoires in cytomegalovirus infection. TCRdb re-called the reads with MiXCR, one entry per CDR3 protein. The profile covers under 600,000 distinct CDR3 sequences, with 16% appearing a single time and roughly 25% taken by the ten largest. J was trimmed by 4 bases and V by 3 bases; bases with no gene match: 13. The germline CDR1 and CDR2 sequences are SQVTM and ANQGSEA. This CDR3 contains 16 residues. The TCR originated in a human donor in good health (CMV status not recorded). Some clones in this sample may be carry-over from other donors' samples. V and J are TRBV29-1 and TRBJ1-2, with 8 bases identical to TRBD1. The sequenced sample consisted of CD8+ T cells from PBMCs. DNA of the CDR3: TGCAGCGTTGATTCGGGACAGGAGATGGACATCTATGGCTACACCTTC. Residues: CSVDSGQEMDIYGYTF.